The clone carrying this TCR beta chain has only a few counts. Its specificity is unknown. Time point given: sample taken at primary tumor resection. Sequencing was performed on whole RNA extracted from tumor and nontumor lung tissue, or from frozen PBMC, and the material was left unsorted. Samples were obtained from some 72 donors, all untreated early-stage non-small cell lung cancer patients. TCR cDNA molecules were tagged individually, and each one carried a unique molecular identifier. One entry per CDR3 protein, called by TCRdb with MiXCR from the 5' RACE reads. The data show about 30,000 distinct CDR3 sequences, with more than 8% seen just once and 30% to 45% held by the top ten. These data originate in a study of spatial heterogeneity in lung cancer. Study details: For the average unique TCR and UMI combination, more than 8.5 occurrences appeared in raw reads. Study results and caveats: Blood contained ubiquitous expanded tumor TCRs more at resection than at follow-up.

Germline CDR1 DFQATT, CDR2 SNEGSKA (reference sequence). The V gene lost 6 bases and the J gene lost 7 bases, with 10 bases spanning the gap. CDR3 length equals 11 residues. Sequencing was performed on PBMCs, taken at surgery. This clonotype was sampled from a female donor with early-stage non-small cell lung cancer. The chain is built from TRBV20-1 and TRBJ2-1, with D hard to call. CDR3 DNA sequence: TGCAGTGCCACTCCCGGTAATGAGCAGTTCTTC. This gives the protein CSATPGNEQFF.